The entry below gives a single T cell receptor (beta chain) sequence along with its context. This entry is derived from a study of T cell changes during pregnancy in multiple sclerosis. Using immunoSEQ multiplex PCR, the repertoire was profiled, and TCRdb retains in-frame clones only, with some absent. The data show approximately 100,000 clones, about 90% seen once. This specimen consisted of peripheral blood, obtained after pregnancy. The clonotype was recovered from a female donor with multiple sclerosis, enrolled in a pregnancy study.

CDR3 protein: CASRSSGSREQYF. CDR3 nucleotides: TGTGCCAGCAGGTCTAGCGGGAGTCGGGAGCAGTACTTC. This chain uses TRBV28 with TRBJ2-7; TRBD2 matches at 10 bases. V trimming: 6 bases; J trimming: 7 bases; junction bases outside the gene matches: 6. The CDR3 has 13 amino acids. From germline, CDR1 is MDHEN and CDR2 SYDVKM.